The sample holds a few counts of the clone carrying this T cell receptor beta chain. The antigen remains unidentified. Healthy Caucasians supplied all donations. TCRdb passed the 5' RACE reads through MiXCR, listing each CDR3 protein once. This repertoire shows 550,000 to 700,000 distinct CDR3 sequences, approximately 21% found once; its top ten account for about 4.5%. The CDR3 contains 16 residues. Germline V gene data show CDR1 as SGDLS and CDR2 as YYNGEE. V was pared by 0 bases and J by 10 bases, with 20 bases between. These data come from a study of identical twins. Study-level points and caveats: Invariant cells of the MAIT and iNKT types might have partly distorted the zero-insertion analyses. Twin sharing of out-of-frame TCR alpha was underestimated by models in monozygotic pairs.

This same sample was also part of a study on T cells expressing NK-cell markers.

The source of this sequence is a woman under 30 in good health. The sample taken for sequencing was PBMCs. The V and J genes are TRBV9 and TRBJ2-1; the D gene is possibly TRBD2 (6 bases). DNA of the CDR3: TGTGCCAGCAGCGTAGATCCCCTGGGTAGCGGCAGCGAGCAGTTCTTC. It translates to CASSVDPLGSGSEQFF.